This T cell receptor (beta chain) was recovered during a study of Ad26.COV2.S vaccination and SARS-CoV-2 variants. Study results and limitations: Reports say spike-specific CD8+ and CD4+ T cell responses covered substantial breadth after vaccination.

With regard to this clone: As yet, its antigen is unknown.

Deletions cut 1 base from V and 0 bases from J, with 10 bases between. The CDR3 spans 15 residues. Germline V gives CDR1 SGHDN, CDR2 FVKESK. Clones were sequenced by immunoSEQ multiplex PCR, and TCRdb holds only the in-frame ones, with some missing. In the table there are about 460,000 clones, nearly 90% of which are singletons. The treatment is: around 19 received Ad26.COV2.S at low or high dose, single or two shots; roughly 5 received placebo; per-sample allocation not given. Repertoires come from day 63 after the first vaccine or placebo injection. The chain couples TRBV14 to TRBJ2-7; TRBD2 might be the D (5 bases). This clonotype was obtained from a person between 18 and 59 years old who received the Ad26.COV2.S COVID-19 vaccine or a placebo. Sequenced material: peripheral blood, taken in a trial of Ad26.COV2.S vaccine versus placebo. This CDR3 reads CASSQASGGSYEQYF. The CDR3 DNA sequence: TGTGCCAGCAGCCAAGCGAGCGGCGGCTCCTACGAGCAGTACTTC.